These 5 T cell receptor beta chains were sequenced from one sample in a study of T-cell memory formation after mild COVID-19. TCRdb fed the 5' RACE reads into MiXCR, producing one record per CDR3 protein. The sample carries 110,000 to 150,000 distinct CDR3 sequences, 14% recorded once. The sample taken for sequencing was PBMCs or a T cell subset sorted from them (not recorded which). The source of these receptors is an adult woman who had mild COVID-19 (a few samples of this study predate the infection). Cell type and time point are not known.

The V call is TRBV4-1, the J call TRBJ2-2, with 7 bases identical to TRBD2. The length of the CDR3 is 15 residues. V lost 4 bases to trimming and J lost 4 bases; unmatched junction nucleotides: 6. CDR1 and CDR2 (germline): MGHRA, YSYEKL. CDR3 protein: CASSPLASGTGELFF. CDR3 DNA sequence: TGCGCCAGCAGCCCACTAGCGTCAGGCACCGGGGAGCTGTTTTTT.

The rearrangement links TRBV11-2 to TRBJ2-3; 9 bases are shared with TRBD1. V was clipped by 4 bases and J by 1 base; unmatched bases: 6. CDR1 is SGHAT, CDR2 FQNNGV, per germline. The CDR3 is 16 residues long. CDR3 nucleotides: TGTGCCAGCAGCTCGGTTTGGACAGGGGGCACAGATACGCAGTATTTT. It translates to CASSSVWTGGTDTQYF. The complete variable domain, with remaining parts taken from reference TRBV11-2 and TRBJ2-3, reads EAGVAQSPRYKIIEKRQSVAFWCNPISGHATLYWYQQILGQGPKLLIQFQNNGVVDDSQLPKDRFSAERLKGVDSTLKIQPAKLEDSAVYLCASSSVWTGGTDTQYFGPGTRLTVL.

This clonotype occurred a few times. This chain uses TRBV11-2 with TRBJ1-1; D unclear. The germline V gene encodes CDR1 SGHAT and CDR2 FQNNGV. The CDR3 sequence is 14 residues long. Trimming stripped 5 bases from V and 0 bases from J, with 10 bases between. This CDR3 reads CASSTSVLNTEAFF. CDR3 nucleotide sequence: TGTGCCAGCAGCACTAGCGTGTTGAACACTGAAGCTTTCTTT.

CDR3 coding DNA: TGTGCCAGCAGCCCCCGGACAGACTACAATGAGCAGTTCTTC. As protein: CASSPRTDYNEQFF. The rearrangement joins TRBV9 to TRBJ2-1; TRBD1 might be the D (6 bases). CDR3 length: 14 residues. Germline V gene lookup returns CDR1 SGDLS and CDR2 YYNGEE. V was clipped by 4 bases and J by 3 bases, with 11 bases between them.

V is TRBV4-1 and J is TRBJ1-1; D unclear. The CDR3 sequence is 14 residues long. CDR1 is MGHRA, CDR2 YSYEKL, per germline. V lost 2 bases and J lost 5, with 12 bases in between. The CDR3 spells CASSQPTARTEAFF. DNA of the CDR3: TGCGCCAGCAGCCAACCTACAGCTAGGACTGAAGCTTTCTTT.